This T cell receptor (beta chain) derives from a study of OX40 agonist ivuxolimab in advanced cancers. Study information: Patients were treated with ivuxolimab, an agonistic anti-OX40 (CD134) antibody. Study-level results: At doses 0.1 to 3.0 mg/kg, CD4+ and CD8+ clones expanded.

TCRdb's table, derived via immunoSEQ multiplex PCR, lists solely in-frame clones and lacks some. The table has about 79,000 clones, 75% to 95% seen once. Excluded were patients having autoimmune disease history or systemic immunosuppression. Points on this clone: The antigen is unknown.

CDR1 SGHNT and CDR2 YENEEA come from the germline V gene. There are 13 residues in the CDR3. Between the trimmed V and J ends, which lost 5 bases and 0 bases, there was a span of 6 bases. The clonotype was recovered from an adult with an advanced solid tumor such as melanoma, head and neck, liver or kidney cancer. Sample: CD4+ or CD8+ T cells sorted from blood, taken in a trial of the OX40 agonist ivuxolimab. The rearrangement links TRBV11-3 to TRBJ2-3; no clear D gene. The CDR3 bases are TGTGCCAGCAGCCCCGTGAGCACAGATACGCAGTATTTT. This encodes CASSPVSTDTQYF.